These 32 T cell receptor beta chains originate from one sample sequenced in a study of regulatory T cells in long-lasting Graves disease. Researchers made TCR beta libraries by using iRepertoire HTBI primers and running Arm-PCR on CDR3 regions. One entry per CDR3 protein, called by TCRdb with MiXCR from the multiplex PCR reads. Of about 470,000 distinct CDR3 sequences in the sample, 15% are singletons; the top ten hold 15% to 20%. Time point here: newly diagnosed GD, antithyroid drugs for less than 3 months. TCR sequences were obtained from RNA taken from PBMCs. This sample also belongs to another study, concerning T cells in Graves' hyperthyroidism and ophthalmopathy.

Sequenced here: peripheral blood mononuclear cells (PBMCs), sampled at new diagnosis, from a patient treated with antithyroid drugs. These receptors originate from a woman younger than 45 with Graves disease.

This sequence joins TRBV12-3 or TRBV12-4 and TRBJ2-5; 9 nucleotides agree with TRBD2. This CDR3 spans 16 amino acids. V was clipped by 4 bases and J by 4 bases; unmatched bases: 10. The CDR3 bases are TGTGCCAGCAGTTGGGGGGTGGGGACTAGCATAGAGACCCAGTACTTC. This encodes CASSWGVGTSIETQYF.

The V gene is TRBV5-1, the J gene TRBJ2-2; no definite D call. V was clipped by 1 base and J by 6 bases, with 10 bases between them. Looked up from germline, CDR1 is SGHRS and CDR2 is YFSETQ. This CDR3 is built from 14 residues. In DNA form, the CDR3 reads TGCGCCAGCAGCTTGTCAGTGGTCTCCGGGGAGCTGTTTTTT. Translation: CASSLSVVSGELFF.

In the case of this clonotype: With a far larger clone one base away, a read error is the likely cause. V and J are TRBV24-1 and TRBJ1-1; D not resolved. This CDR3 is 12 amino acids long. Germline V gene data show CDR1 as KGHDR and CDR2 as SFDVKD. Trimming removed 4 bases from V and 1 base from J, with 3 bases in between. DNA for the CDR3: TGTGCCACCAGTGACAGGAACACTGAAGCTTTCTTT. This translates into CATSDRNTEAFF.

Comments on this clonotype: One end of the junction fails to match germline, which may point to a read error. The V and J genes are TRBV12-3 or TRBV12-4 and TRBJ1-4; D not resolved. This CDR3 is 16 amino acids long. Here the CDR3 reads CASSLAPRLANERLFF. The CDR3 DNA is TGTGCCAGCAGTTTAGCGCCGAGGTTGGCTAATGAAAGACTGTTTTTT.

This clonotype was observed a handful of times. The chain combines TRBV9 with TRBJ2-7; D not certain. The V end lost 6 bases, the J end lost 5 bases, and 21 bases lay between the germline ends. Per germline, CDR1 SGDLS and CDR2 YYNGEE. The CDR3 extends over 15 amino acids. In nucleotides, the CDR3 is TGTGCCAGCAACGAGAACAGAGACGGGTACCACGAGCAGTACTTC. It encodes CASNENRDGYHEQYF.

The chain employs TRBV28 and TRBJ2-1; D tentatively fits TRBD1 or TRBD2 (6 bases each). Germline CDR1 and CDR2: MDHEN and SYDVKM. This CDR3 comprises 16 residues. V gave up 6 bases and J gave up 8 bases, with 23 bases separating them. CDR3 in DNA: TGTGCCAGCAGGCCTCCCGGGACACGACTAGATCATGAGCAGTTCTTC. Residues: CASRPPGTRLDHEQFF.

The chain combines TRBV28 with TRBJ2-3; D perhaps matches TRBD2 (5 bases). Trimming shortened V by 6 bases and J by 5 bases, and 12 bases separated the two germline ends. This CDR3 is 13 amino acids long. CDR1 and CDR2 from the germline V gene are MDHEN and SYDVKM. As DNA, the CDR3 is TGTGCCAGCAGCGGGGTGTGGATAGATACGCAGTATTTT. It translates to CASSGVWIDTQYF.

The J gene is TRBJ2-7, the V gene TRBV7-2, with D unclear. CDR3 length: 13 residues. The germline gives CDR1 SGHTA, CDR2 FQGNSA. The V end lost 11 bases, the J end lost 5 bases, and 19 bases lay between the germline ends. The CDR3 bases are TGTGCCCTCACGACCCCGGGCAAACACGAGCAGTACTTC. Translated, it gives CALTTPGKHEQYF.

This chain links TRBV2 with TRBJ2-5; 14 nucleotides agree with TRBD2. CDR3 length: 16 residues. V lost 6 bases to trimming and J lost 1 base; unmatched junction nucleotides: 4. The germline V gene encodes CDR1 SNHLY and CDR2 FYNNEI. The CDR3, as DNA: TGTGCCAGCAGGAGACTAGCGGGAGGGAGCCAAGAGACCCAGTACTTC. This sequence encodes CASRRLAGGSQETQYF.

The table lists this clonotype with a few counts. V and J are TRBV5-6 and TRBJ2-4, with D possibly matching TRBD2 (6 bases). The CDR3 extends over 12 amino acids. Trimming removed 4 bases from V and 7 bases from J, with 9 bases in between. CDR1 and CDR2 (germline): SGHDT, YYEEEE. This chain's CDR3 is CASSRRVNIQYF. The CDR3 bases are TGTGCCAGCAGCAGGAGGGTGAACATTCAGTACTTC.

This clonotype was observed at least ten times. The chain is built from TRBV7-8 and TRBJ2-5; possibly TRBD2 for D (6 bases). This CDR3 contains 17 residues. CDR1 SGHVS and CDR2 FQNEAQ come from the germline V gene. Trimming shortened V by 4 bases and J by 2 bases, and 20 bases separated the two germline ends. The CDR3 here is CASSSYREKPPQETQYF. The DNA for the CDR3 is TGTGCCAGCAGCTCATACCGGGAGAAACCACCTCAAGAGACCCAGTACTTC.

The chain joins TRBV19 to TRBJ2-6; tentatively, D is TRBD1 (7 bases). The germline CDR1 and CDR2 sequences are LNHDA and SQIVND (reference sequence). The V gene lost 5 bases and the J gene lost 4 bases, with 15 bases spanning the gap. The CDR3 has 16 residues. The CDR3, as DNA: TGTGCCAGTAGTCCCCAGGAGGGGGCCGGGGCCAACGTCCTGACTTTC. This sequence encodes CASSPQEGAGANVLTF.

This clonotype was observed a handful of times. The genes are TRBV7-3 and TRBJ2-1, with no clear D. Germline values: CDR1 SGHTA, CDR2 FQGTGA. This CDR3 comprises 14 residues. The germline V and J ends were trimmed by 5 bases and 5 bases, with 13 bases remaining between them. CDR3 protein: CASSHSLKDNEQFF. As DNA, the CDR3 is TGTGCCAGCAGCCACTCGTTAAAAGACAATGAGCAGTTCTTC.

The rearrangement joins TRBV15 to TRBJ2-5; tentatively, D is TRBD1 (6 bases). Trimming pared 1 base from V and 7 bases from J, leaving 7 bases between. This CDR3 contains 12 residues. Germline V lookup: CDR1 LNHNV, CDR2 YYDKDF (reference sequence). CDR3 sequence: CATSRGRGTQYF. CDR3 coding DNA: TGTGCCACCAGCAGAGGCAGGGGGACCCAGTACTTC.

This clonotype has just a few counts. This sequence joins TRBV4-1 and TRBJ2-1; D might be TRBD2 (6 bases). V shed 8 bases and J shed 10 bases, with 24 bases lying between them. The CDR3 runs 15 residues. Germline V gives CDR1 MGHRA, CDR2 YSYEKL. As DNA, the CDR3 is TGCGCCAGCTCCCAAAGACTAGATCCCCTTCAGGAGCAGTTCTTC. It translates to CASSQRLDPLQEQFF.

The CDR3 is CASSQSWGEQFF. The DNA for the CDR3 is TGTGCCAGCAGCCAGTCGTGGGGTGAGCAGTTCTTC. V usage is TRBV14 and J usage is TRBJ2-1, with unresolved D. The CDR3 is 12 residues long. Trimming took off 3 bases at V and 9 bases at J, with 9 bases between the two ends. The germline V gene has CDR1 SGHDN and CDR2 FVKESK. The full variable domain, its missing parts supplied by reference TRBV14 and TRBJ2-1, is EAGVTQFPSHSVIEKGQTVTLRCDPISGHDNLYWYRRVMGKEIKFLLHFVKESKQDESGMPNNRFLAERTGGTYSTLKVQPAELEDSGVYFCASSQSWGEQFFGPGTRLTVL.

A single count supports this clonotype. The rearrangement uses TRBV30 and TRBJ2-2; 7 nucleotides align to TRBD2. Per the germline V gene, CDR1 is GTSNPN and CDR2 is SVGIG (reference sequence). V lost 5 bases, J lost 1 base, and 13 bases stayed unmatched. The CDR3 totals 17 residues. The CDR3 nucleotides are TGTGCCTGGGGCGCCCCCGGGCGGGAGTGGAACACCGGGGAGCTGTTTTTT. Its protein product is CAWGAPGREWNTGELFF.

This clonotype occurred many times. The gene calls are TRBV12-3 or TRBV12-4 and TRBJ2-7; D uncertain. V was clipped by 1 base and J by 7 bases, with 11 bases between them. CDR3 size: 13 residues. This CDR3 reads CASSLDMAGEQYF. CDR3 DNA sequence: TGTGCCAGCAGTTTAGATATGGCCGGAGAGCAGTACTTC.

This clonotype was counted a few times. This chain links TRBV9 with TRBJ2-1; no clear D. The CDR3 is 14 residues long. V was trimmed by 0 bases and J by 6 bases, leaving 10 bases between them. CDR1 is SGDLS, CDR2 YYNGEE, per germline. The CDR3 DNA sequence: TGTGCCAGCAGCGTAGTCCAAAGAGGCAATGAGCAGTTCTTC. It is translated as CASSVVQRGNEQFF.

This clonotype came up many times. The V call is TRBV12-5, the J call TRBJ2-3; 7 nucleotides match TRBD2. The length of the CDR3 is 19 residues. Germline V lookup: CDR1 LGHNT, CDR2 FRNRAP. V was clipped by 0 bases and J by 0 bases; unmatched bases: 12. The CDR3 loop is CASGLVKSILAVSTDTQYF. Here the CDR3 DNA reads TGTGCTAGTGGTTTGGTTAAATCCATCCTAGCGGTTAGCACAGATACGCAGTATTTT.

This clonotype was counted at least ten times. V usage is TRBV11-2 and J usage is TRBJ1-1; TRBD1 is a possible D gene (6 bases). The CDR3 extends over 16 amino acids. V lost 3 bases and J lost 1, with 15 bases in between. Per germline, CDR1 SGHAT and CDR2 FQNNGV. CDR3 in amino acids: CASSFQGGYQNTEAFF. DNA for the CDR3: TGTGCCAGCAGCTTCCAAGGGGGATATCAGAACACTGAAGCTTTCTTT.

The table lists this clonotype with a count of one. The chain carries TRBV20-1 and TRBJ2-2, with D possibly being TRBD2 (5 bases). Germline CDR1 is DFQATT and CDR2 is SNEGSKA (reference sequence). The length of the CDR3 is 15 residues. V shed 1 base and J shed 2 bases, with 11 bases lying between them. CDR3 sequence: CSARGGRANTGELFF. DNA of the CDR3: TGCAGTGCTAGAGGAGGGAGAGCAAACACCGGGGAGCTGTTTTTT.

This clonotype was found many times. CDR3 loop: CARTSLDSGWTEAFF. The DNA of the CDR3 is TGTGCCCGTACTAGCCTGGACAGTGGATGGACTGAAGCTTTCTTT. This chain links TRBV28 with TRBJ1-1, with D possibly matching TRBD1 (6 bases). V was trimmed by 11 bases and J by 5 bases, leaving 24 bases between them. The CDR3 is 15 residues long. Germline CDR1 and CDR2: MDHEN and SYDVKM.

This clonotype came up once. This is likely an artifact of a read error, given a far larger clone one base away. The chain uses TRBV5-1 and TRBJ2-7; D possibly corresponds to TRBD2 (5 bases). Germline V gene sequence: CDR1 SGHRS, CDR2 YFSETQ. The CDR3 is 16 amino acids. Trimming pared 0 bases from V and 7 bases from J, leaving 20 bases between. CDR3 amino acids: CASSLDAGISYNEQYF. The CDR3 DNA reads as TGCGCCAGCAGCTTGGATGCCGGGATATCCTACAATGAGCAGTACTTC. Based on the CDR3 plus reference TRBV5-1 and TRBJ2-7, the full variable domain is KAGVTQTPRYLIKTRGQQVTLSCSPISGHRSVSWYQQTPGQGLQFLFEYFSETQRNKGNFPGRFSGRQFSNSRSEMNVSTLELGDSALYLCASSLDAGISYNEQYFGPGTRLTVT.

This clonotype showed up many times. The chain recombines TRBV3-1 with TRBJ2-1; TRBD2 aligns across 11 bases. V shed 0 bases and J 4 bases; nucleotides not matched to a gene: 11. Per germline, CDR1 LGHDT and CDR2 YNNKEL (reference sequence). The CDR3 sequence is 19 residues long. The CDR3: CASSQDTSGRHTIYNEQFF. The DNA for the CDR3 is TGTGCCAGCAGCCAAGATACTAGCGGGAGACATACGATTTACAATGAGCAGTTCTTC.

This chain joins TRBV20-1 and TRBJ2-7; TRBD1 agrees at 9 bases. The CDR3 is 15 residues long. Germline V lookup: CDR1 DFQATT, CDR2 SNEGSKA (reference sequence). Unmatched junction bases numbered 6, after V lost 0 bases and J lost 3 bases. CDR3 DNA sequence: TGCAGTGCTAGAGATGGAGGGGGACAGGGCTACGAGCAGTACTTC. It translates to CSARDGGGQGYEQYF.

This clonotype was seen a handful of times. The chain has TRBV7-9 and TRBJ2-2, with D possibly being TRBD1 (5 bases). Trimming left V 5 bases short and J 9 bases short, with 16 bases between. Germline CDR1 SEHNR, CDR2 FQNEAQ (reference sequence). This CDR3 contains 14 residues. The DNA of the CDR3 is TGTGCCAGCAGCCCCTATCAGGGATCTCGGGAGCTGTTTTTT. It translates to CASSPYQGSRELFF.

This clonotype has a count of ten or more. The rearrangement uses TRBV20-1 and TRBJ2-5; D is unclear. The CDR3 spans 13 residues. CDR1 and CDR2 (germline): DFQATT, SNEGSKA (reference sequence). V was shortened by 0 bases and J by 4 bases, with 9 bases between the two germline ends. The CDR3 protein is CSARDRVRETQYF. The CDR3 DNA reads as TGCAGTGCTAGAGATAGAGTAAGAGAGACCCAGTACTTC.

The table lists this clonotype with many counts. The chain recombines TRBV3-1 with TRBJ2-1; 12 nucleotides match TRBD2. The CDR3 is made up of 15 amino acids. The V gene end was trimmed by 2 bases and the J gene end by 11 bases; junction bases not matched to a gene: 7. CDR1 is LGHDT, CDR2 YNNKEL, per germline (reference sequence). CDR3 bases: TGTGCCAGCAGCCAACTAGCGGGAGGGCCGAATAAGCAGTTCTTC. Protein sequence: CASSQLAGGPNKQFF.

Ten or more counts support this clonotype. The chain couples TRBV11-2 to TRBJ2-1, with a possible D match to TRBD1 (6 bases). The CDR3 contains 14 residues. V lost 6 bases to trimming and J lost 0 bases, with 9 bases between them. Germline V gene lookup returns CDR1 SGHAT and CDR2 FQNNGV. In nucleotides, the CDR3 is TGTGCCAGCAGGTTGGACAGCTCCTACAATGAGCAGTTCTTC. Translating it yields CASRLDSSYNEQFF.

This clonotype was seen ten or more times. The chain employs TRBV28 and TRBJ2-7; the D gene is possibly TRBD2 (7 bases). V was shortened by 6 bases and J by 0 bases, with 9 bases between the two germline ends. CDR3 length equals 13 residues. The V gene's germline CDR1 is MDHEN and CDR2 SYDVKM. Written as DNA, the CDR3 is TGTGCCAGCAGCCGGGGGGCCTCCTACGAGCAGTACTTC. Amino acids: CASSRGASYEQYF.

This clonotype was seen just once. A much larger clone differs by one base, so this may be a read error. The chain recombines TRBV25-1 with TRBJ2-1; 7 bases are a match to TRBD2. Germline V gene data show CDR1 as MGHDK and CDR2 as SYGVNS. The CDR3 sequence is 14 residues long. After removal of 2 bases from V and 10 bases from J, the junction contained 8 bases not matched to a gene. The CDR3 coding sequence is TGTGCCAGCAGTGAAGCGGGAGATGTTTACGAGCAGTTCTTC. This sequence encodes CASSEAGDVYEQFF.